This T cell receptor (beta chain) was sequenced during a study of blood T cell repertoires in COVID-19. Across the whole study: COVID-19 samples from acute and convalescent phases originated in the United States, Italy and Spain.

Trimming at V came to 6 bases and at J to 6 bases, leaving 8 bases not matched to a gene. The CDR3 is made up of 15 amino acids. Germline CDR1 reads MDHEN; CDR2 reads SYDVKM. In the original workflow: Scientists estimated how many nucleated cells there were by amplifying reference gene primers. The method was immunoSEQ multiplex PCR; TCRdb's version includes in-frame clones alone and lacks a portion of them. V and J calls and clone size are copied from that table; D and trimming were computed from the DNA. The data contain more than 95,000 clones, around 85% of them singletons. The V and J genes are TRBV28 and TRBJ1-3, with TRBD1 identical over 10 bases. The sequenced sample was peripheral blood. The receptor comes from a man aged 50 to 60 with acute or convalescent COVID-19. CDR3 loop: CASRRDRGPPNTIYF. The DNA for the CDR3 is TGTGCCAGCAGGCGGGACAGGGGTCCCCCAAACACCATATATTTT.